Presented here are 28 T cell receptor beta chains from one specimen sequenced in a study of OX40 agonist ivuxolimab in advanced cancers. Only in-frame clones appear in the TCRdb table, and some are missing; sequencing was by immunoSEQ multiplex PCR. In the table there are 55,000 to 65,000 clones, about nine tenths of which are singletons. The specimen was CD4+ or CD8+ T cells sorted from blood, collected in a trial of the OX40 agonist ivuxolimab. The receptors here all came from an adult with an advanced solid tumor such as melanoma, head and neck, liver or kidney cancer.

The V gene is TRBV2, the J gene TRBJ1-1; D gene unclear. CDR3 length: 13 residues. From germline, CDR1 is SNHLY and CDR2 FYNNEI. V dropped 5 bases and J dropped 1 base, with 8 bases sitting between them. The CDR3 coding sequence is TGTGCCAGCAGTTCTTTGGAGAACACTGAAGCTTTCTTT. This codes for CASSSLENTEAFF.

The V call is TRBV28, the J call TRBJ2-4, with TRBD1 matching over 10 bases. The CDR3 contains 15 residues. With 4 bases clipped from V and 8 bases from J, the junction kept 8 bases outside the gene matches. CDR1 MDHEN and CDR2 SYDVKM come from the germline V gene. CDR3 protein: CASSSRQGARDIQYF. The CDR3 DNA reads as TGTGCCAGCAGTTCCCGACAGGGGGCGCGAGACATTCAGTACTTC.

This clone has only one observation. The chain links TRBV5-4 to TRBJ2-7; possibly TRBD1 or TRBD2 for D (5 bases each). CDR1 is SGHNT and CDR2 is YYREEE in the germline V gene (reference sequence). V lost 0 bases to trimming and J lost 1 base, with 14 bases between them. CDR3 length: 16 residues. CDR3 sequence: CASSLGGVRVSYEQYF. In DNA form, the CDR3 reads TGTGCCAGCAGCTTGGGAGGGGTTCGCGTATCCTACGAGCAGTACTTC. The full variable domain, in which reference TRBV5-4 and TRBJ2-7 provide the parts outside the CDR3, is ETGVTQSPTHLIKTRGQQVTLRCSSQSGHNTVSWYQQALGQGPQFIFQYYREEENGRGNFPPRFSGLQFPNYSSELNVNALELDDSALYLCASSLGGVRVSYEQYFGPGTRLTVT.

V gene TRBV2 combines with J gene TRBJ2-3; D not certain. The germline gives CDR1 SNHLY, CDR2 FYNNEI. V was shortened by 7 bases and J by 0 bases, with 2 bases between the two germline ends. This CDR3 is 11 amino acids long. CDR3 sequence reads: CASTSTDTQYF. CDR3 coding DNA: TGTGCCAGCACCAGCACAGATACGCAGTATTTT.

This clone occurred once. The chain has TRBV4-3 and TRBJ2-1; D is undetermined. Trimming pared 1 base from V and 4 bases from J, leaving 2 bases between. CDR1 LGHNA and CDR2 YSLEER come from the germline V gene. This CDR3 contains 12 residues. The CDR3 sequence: CASSQGYNEQFF. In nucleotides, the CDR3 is TGCGCCAGCAGCCAAGGGTACAATGAGCAGTTCTTC.

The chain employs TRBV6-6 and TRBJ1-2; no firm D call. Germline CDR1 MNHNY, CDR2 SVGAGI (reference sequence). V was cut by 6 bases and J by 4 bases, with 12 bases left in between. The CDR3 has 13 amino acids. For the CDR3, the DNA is TGTGCCAGCAGCCCGACGGGCTTCTATGGCTACACCTTC. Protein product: CASSPTGFYGYTF.

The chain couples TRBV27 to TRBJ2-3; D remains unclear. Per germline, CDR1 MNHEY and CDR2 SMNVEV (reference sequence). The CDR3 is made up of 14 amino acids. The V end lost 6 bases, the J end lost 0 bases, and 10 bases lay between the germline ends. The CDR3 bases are TGTGCCAGCAGAAACAACCCTAGCACAGATACGCAGTATTTT. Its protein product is CASRNNPSTDTQYF.

The CDR3 DNA sequence: TGTGCCAGCAGTCAAGGGGACCAAGAGACCCAGTACTTC. Its protein is CASSQGDQETQYF. The chain has TRBV25-1 and TRBJ2-5, with D tentatively TRBD1 (5 bases). V was shortened by 5 bases and J by 0 bases, with 7 bases between the two germline ends. This CDR3 spans 13 amino acids. CDR1 and CDR2 from the germline V gene are MGHDK and SYGVNS.

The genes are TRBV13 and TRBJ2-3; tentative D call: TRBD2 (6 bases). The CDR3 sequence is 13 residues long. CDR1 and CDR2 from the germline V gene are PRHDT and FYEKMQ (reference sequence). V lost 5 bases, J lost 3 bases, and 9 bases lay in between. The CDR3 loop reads CASSAAGTDTQYF. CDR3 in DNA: TGTGCCAGCAGCGCGGCGGGGACAGATACGCAGTATTTT.

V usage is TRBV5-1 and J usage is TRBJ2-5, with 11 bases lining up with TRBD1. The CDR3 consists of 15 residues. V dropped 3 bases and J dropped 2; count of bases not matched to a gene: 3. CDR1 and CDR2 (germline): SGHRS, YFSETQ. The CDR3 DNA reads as TGCGCCAGCAGCTGGACAGGGGGCTGGCAAGAGACCCAGTACTTC. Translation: CASSWTGGWQETQYF.

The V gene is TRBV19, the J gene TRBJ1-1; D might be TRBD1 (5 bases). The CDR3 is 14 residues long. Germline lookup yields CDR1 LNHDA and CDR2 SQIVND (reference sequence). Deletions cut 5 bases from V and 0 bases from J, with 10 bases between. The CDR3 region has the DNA TGTGCCAGTAGTGGCAGGGTACTGAACACTGAAGCTTTCTTT. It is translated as CASSGRVLNTEAFF.

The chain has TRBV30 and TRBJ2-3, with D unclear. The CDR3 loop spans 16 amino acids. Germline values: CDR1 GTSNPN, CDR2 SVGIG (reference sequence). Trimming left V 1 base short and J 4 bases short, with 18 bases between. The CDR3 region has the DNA TGTGCCTGGAGTGGGGAACCCGCGCCCCCCCCAGATACGCAGTATTTT. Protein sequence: CAWSGEPAPPPDTQYF.

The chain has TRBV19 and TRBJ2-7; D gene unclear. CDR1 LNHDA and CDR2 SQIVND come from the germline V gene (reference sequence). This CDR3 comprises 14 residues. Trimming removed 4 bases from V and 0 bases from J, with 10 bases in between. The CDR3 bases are TGTGCCAGTAGTACACCCGACAACTCCTACGAGCAGTACTTC. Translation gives CASSTPDNSYEQYF.

The CDR3 loop is CAWSRAYEQYV. Written as DNA, the CDR3 is TGTGCCTGGAGCCGCGCATACGAGCAGTACGTC. The chain recombines TRBV30 with TRBJ2-7, with D uncertain. Deletions cut 3 bases from V and 4 bases from J, with 7 bases between. Germline V gene data show CDR1 as GTSNPN and CDR2 as SVGIG (reference sequence). There are 11 residues in the CDR3.

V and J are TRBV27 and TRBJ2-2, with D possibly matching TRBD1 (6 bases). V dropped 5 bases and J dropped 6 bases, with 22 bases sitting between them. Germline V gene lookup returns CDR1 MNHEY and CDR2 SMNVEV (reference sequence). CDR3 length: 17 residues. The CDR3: CASSPRERTVRSGELFF. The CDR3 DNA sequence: TGTGCCAGCAGTCCCCGCGAAAGGACAGTGCGGTCCGGGGAGCTGTTTTTT.

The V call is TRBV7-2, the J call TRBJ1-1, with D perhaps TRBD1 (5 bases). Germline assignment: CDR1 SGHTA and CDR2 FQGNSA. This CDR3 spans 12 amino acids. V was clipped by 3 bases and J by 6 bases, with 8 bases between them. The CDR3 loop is CASSFGGSEAFF. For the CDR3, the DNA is TGTGCCAGCAGCTTTGGGGGTTCTGAAGCTTTCTTT.

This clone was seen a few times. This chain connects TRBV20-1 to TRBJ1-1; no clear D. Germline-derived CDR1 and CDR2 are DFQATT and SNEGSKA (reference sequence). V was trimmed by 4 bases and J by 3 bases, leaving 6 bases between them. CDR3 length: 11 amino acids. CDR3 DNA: TGCAGTGCTAAGGCGGACACTGAAGCTTTCTTT. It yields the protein CSAKADTEAFF.

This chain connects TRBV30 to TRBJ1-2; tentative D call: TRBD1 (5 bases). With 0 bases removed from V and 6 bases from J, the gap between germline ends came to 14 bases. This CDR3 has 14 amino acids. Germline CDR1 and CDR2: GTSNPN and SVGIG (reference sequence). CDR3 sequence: CAWSVHGGTNGYTF. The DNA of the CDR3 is TGTGCCTGGAGTGTACACGGGGGGACTAATGGCTACACCTTC.

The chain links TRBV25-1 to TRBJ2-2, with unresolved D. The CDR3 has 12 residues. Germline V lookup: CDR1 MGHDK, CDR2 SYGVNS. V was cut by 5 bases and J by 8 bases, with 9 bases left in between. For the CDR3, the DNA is TGTGCCAGCAGTTTTGTGGTGGGGGAGCTGTTTTTT. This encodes CASSFVVGELFF.

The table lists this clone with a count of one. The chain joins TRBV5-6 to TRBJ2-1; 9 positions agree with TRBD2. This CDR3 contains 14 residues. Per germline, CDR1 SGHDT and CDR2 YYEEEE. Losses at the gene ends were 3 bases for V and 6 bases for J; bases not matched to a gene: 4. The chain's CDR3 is CASSSPGLANEQFF. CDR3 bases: TGTGCCAGCAGCTCTCCGGGACTAGCCAATGAGCAGTTCTTC.

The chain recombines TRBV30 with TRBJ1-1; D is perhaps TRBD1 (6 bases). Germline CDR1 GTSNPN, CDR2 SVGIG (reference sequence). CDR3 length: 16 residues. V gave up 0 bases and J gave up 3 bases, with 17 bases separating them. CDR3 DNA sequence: TGTGCCTGGAGTGTAGGTTCAGGGGCGGGGGACACTGAAGCTTTCTTT. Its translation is CAWSVGSGAGDTEAFF.

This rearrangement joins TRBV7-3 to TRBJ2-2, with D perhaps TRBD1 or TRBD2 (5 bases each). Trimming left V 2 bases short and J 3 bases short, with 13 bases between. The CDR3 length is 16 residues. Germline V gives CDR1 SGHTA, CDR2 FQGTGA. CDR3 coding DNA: TGTGCCAGCAGCTTAGGTTGGCAGGGAGACACCGGGGAGCTGTTTTTT. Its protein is CASSLGWQGDTGELFF.

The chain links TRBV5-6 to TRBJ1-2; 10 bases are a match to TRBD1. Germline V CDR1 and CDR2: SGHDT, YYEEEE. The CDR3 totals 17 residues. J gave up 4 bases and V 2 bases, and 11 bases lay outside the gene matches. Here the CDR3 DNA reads TGTGCCAGCAGCTTCGACAGGGGGCCTTTAATGAGCTATGGCTACACCTTC. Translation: CASSFDRGPLMSYGYTF.

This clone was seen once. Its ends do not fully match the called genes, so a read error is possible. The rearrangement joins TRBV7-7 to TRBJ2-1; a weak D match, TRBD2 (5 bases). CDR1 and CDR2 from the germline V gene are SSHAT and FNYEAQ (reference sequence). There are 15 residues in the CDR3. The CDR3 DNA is TGTGCTAGCAGCTTAGTTGCCGGGGCCTACAATGAGCAGTTCTTC. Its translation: CASSLVAGAYNEQFF.

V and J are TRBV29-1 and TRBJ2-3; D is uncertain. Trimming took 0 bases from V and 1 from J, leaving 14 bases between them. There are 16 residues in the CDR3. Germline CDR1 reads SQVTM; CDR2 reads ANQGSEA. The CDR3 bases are TGCAGCGTTGAAGATGGCCGACGCACGGGCACAGATACGCAGTATTTT. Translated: CSVEDGRRTGTDTQYF.

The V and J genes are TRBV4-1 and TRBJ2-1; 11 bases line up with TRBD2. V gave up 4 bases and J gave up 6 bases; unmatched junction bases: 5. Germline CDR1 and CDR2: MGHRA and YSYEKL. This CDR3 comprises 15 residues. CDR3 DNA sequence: TGCGCCAGCAGCCTAAGACTAGCGGGATCCAATGAGCAGTTCTTC. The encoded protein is CASSLRLAGSNEQFF.

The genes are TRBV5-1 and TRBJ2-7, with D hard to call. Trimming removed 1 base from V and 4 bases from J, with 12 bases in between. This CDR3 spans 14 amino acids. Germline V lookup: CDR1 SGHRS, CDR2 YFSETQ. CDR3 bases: TGCGCCAGCAGCTTGTCATCCAGGTTATACGAGCAGTACTTC. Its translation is CASSLSSRLYEQYF.

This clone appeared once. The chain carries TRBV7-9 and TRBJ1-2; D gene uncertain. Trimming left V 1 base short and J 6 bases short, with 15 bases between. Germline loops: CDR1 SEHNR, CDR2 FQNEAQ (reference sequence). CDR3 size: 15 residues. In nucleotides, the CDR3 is TGTGCCAGCAGCTTAGGAAGTGGAGGGAGGGATGGCTACACCTTC. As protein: CASSLGSGGRDGYTF.